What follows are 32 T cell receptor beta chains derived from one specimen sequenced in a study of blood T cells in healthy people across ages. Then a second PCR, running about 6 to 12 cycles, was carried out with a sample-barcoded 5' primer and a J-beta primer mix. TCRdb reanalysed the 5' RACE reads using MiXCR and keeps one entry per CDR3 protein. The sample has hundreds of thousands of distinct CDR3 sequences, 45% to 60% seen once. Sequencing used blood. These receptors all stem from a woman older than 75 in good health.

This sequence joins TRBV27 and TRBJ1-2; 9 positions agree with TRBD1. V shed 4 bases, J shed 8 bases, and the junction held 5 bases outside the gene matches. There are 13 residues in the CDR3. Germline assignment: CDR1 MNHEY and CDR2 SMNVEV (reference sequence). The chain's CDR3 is CASSYTGGGGYTF. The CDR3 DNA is TGTGCCAGCAGTTACACAGGGGGCGGCGGCTACACCTTC.

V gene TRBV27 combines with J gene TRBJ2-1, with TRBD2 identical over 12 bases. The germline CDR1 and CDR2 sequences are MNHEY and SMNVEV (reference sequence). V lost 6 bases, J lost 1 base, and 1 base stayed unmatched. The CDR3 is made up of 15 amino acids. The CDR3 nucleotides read TGTGCCAGCAGGGGACTAGCGGGTTCCTACAATGAGCAGTTCTTC. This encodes CASRGLAGSYNEQFF.

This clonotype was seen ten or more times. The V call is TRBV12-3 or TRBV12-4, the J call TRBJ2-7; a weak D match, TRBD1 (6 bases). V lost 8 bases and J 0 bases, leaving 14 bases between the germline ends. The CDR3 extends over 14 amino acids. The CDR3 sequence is CASGRDTASYEQYF. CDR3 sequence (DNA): TGTGCCAGCGGAAGGGACACTGCCTCCTACGAGCAGTACTTC.

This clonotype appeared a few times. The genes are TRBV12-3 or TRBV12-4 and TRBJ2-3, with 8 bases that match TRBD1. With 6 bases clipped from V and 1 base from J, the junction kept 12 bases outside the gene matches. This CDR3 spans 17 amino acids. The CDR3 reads CASRPGQARSGTDTQYF. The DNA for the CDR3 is TGTGCCAGCAGACCGGGACAGGCTAGATCGGGCACAGATACGCAGTATTTT.

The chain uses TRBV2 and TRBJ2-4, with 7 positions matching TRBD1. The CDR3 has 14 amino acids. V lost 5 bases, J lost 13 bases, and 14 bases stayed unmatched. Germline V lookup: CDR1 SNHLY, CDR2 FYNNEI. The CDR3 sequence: CASSLDRAYNGQYF. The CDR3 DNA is TGTGCCAGCAGTCTCGACAGGGCTTATAACGGGCAGTACTTC.

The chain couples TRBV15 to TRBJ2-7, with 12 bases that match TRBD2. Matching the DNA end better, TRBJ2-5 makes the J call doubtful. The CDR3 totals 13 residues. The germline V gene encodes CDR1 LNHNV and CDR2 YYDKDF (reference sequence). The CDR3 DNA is TGTGCCACTAGACTAGCGGGGGATGAGACCCAGTACTTC. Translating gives CATRLAGDETQYF.

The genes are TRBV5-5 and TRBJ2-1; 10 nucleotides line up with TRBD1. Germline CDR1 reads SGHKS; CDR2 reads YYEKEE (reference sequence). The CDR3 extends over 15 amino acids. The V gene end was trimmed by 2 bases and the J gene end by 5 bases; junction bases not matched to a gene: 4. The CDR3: CASSFRGQGNNEQFF. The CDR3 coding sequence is TGTGCCAGCAGCTTTAGGGGACAGGGGAACAATGAGCAGTTCTTC.

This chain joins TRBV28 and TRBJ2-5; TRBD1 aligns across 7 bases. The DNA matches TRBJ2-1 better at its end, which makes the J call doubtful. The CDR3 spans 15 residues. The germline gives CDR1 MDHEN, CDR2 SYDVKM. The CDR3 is CASSSGTVPQETQFF. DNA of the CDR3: TGTGCCAGCAGTTCCGGGACAGTACCTCAAGAGACCCAGTTCTTC.

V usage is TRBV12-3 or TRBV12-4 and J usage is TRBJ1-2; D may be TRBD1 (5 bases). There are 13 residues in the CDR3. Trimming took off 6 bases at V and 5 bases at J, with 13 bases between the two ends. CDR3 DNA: TGTGCCAGCAGCCCAGGACACCCATATGGCTACACCTTC. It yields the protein CASSPGHPYGYTF.

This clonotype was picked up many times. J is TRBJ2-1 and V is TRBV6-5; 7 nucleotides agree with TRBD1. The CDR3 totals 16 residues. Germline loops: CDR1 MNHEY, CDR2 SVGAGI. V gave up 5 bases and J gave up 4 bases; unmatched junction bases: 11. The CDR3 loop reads CASSLANRGPYNEQFF. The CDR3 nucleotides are TGTGCCAGCAGTCTTGCAAACAGGGGACCTTACAATGAGCAGTTCTTC.

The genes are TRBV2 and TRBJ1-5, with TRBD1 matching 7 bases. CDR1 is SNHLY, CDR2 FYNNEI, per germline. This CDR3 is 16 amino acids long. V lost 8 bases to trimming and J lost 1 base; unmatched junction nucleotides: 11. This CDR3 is CASSSGTASSNQPQHF. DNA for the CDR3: TGTGCCAGCTCTTCTGGGACAGCATCGAGCAATCAGCCCCAGCATTTT.

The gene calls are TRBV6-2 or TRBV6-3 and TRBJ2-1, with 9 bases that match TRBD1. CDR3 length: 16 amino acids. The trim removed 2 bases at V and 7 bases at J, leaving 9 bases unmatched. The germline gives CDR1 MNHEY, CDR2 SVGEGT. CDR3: CASSYRGQGSINEQFF. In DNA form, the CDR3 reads TGTGCCAGCAGTTACCGGGGACAGGGAAGTATTAATGAGCAGTTCTTC.

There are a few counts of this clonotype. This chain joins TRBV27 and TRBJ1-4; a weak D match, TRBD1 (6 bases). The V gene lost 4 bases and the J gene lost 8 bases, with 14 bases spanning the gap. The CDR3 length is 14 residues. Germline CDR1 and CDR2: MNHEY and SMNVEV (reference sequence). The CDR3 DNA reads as TGTGCCAGCAGTTCATACAGGGAGGGCGAAAAACTGTTTTTT. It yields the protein CASSSYREGEKLFF.

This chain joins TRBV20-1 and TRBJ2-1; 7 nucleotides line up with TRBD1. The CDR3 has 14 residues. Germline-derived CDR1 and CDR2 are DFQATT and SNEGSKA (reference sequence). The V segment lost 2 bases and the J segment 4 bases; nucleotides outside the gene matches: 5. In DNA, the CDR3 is TGCAGTGCTAGAAGACAGGGCTATTACAATGAGCAGTTCTTC. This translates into CSARRQGYYNEQFF.

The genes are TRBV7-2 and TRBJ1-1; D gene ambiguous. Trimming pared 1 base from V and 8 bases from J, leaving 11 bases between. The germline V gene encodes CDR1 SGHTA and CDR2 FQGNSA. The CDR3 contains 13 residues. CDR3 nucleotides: TGTGCCAGCAGCTTAGAGTGGACCACGGAAGCTTTCTTT. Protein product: CASSLEWTTEAFF.

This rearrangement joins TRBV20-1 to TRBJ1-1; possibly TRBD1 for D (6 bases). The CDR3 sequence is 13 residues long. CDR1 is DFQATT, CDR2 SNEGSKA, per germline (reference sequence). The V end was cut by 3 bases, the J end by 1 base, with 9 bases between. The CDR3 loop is CSASGGPNTEAFF. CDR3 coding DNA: TGCAGTGCTAGTGGGGGCCCGAACACTGAAGCTTTCTTT.

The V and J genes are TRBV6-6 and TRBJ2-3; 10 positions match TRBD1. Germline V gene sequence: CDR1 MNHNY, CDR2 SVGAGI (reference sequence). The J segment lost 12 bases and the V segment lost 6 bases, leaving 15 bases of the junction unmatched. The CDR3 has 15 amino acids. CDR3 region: CASRKRQGAQETQYF. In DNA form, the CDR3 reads TGTGCCAGCAGAAAACGACAGGGGGCTCAAGAGACCCAGTATTTT.

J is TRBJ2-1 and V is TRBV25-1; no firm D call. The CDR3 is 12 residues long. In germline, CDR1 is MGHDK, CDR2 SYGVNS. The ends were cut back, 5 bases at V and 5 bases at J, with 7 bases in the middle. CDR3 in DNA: TGTGCCAGCAGTTTCCCGGACAATGAGCAGTTCTTC. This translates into CASSFPDNEQFF.

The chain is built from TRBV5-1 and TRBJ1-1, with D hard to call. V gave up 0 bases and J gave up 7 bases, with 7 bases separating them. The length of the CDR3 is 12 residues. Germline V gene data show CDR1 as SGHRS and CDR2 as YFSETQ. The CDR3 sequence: CASSLDASEAFF. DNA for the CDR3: TGCGCCAGCAGCTTGGATGCGAGTGAAGCTTTCTTT. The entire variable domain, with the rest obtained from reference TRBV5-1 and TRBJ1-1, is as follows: KAGVTQTPRYLIKTRGQQVTLSCSPISGHRSVSWYQQTPGQGLQFLFEYFSETQRNKGNFPGRFSGRQFSNSRSEMNVSTLELGDSALYLCASSLDASEAFFGQGTRLTVV.

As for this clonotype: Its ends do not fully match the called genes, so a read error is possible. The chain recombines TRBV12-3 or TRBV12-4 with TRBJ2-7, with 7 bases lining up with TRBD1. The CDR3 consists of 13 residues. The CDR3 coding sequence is TGTGTCAGCAGGGACAGTCCGTGGGGCGAGCAGTACTTC. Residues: CVSRDSPWGEQYF.

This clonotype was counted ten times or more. The CDR3 DNA sequence: TGTGCCTGGGACCAACAGGGAATCGCCACAGATACGCAGTATTTT. Its protein product is CAWDQQGIATDTQYF. This sequence joins TRBV30 and TRBJ2-3; D may be TRBD1 (6 bases). The V end was cut by 5 bases, the J end by 2 bases, with 17 bases between. The CDR3 is 15 amino acids. Per germline, CDR1 GTSNPN and CDR2 SVGIG (reference sequence).

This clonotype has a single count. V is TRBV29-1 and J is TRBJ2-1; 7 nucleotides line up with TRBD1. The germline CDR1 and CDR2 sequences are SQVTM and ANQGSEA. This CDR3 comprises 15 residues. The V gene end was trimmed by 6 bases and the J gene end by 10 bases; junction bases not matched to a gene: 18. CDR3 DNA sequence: TGCAGCGTACAGACAGGGAGTAGGAAGGAGCGGGAGCAGTTCTTC. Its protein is CSVQTGSRKEREQFF.

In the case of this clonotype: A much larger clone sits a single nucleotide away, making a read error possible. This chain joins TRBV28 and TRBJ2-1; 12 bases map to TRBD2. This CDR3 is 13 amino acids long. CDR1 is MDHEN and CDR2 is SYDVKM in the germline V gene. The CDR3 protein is CVSLAGGGIEQFF. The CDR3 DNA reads TGTGTCAGCCTAGCGGGAGGGGGCATTGAGCAGTTCTTC.

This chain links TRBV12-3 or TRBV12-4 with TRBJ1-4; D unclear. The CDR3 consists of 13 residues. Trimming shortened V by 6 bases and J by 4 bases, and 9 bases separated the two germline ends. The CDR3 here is CASRRIFNEKLFF. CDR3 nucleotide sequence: TGTGCCAGCAGACGAATATTTAATGAAAAACTGTTTTTT.

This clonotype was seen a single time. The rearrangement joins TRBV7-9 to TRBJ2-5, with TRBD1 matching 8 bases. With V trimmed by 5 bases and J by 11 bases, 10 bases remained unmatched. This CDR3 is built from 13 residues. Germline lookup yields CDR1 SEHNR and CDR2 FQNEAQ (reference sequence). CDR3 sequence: CASSPNTGGEQYF. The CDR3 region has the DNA TGTGCCAGCAGCCCTAATACAGGGGGTGAGCAGTACTTC.

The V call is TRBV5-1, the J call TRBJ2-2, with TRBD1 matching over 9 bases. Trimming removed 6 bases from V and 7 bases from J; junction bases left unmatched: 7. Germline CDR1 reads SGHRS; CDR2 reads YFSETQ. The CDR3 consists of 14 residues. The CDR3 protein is CASTRTGDIGELFF. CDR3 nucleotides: TGCGCCAGCACAAGGACAGGGGATATCGGGGAGCTGTTTTTT.

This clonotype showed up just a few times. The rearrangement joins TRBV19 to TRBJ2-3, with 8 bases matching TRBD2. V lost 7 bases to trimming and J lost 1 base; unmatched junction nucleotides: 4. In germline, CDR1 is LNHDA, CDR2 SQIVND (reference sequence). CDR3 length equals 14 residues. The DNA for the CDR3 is TGTGCCAGTACCCGGGGGGGCGGCACAGATACGCAGTATTTT. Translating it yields CASTRGGGTDTQYF.

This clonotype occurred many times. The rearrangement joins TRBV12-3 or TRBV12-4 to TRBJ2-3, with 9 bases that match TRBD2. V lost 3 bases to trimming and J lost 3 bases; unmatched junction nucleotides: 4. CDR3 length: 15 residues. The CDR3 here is CASSFKRGETDTQYF. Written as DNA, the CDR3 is TGTGCCAGCAGTTTTAAGCGGGGGGAAACAGATACGCAGTATTTT.

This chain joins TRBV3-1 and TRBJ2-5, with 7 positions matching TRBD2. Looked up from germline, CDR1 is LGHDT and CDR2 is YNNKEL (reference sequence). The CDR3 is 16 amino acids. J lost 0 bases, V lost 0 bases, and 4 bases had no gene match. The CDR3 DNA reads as TGTGCCAGCAGCCAAGATTTGCGGGGGAACCAAGAGACCCAGTACTTC. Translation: CASSQDLRGNQETQYF.

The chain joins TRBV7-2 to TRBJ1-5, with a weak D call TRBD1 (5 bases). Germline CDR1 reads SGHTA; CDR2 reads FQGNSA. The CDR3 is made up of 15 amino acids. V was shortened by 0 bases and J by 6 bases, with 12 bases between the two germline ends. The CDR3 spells CASSLARQGSQPQHF. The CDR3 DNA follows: TGTGCCAGCAGCTTAGCCCGCCAGGGAAGTCAGCCCCAGCATTTT.

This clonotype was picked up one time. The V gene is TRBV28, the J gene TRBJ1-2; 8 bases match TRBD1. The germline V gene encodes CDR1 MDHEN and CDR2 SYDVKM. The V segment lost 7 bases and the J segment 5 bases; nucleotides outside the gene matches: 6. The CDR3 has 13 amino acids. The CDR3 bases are TGTGCCAGCACCATAGGACAGGGTTATGGCTACACCTTC. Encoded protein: CASTIGQGYGYTF.

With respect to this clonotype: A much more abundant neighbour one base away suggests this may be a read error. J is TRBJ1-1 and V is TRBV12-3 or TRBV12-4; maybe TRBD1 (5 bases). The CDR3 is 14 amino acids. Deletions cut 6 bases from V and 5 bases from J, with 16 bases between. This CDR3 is CASSPSGLRTEAFF. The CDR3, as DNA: TGTGCCAGCAGCCCCTCGGGACTGAGGACTGAAGCTTTCTTT.